The 3 T cell receptor beta chains listed next were all sequenced from one sample in a study of radiation and T cells in renal cell carcinoma. Time point indicated: blood 4 weeks post-SBRT, at nephrectomy. The treatment: 15 Gy SBRT to primary tumor, nephrectomy 4 weeks later. Produced via immunoSEQ multiplex PCR; TCRdb's table is partial and in-frame only. Counted here are about 170,000 clones, 88% occurring once; the ten biggest clones make up 11%. The material was blood, obtained from a patient whose treatment included radiotherapy and nephrectomy. These receptors were collected from a woman between 45 and 60 years old with renal cell carcinoma.

J is TRBJ2-3 and V is TRBV5-6; 14 nucleotides match TRBD2. CDR3 size: 18 residues. The V gene's germline CDR1 is SGHDT and CDR2 YYEEEE. V dropped 2 bases and J dropped 5; count of bases not matched to a gene: 10. The CDR3: CASSLRLAGGRGRDTQYF. CDR3 bases: TGTGCCAGCAGCTTACGACTAGCGGGGGGGCGAGGTAGAGATACGCAGTATTTT. The variable domain in full, completed from reference TRBV5-6 and TRBJ2-3, reads DAGVTQSPTHLIKTRGQQVTLRCSPKSGHDTVSWYQQALGQGPQFIFQYYEEEERQRGNFPDRFSGHQFPNYSSELNVNALLLGDSALYLCASSLRLAGGRGRDTQYFGPGTRLTVL.

The chain employs TRBV7-9 and TRBJ1-2; D may be TRBD1 (6 bases). Per germline, CDR1 SEHNR and CDR2 FQNEAQ (reference sequence). Deletions cut 7 bases from V and 2 bases from J, with 17 bases between. There are 15 residues in the CDR3. The chain's CDR3 is CASTTEATGNYGYTF. The CDR3 bases are TGTGCCAGCACCACAGAGGCTACAGGGAACTATGGCTACACCTTC.

This sequence joins TRBV5-1 and TRBJ2-1; the match to TRBD2 covers 16 bases. The CDR3 contains 17 residues. V gave up 5 bases and J gave up 7 bases; unmatched junction bases: 9. Germline V gene data show CDR1 as SGHRS and CDR2 as YFSETQ. The CDR3 DNA reads TGCGCCAGCAGACCGGGGACTAGCGGGGGGGCCTCAAATGAGCAGTTCTTC. It translates to CASRPGTSGGASNEQFF.